A single T cell receptor (beta chain) is shown here with its context. As yet, its antigen is unknown. Repertoires were generated with immunoSEQ multiplex PCR, while TCRdb's copy carries only in-frame clones and drops some. Among over 150,000 clones listed, around 92% were seen once. The data are from a study of T cell responses to AZD1222 COVID-19 vaccine. General study points: Variant regions that are unmutated are reportedly the target of nearly half of spike-specific TCRs.

V shed 6 bases and J 4 bases; nucleotides not matched to a gene: 4. Germline lookup yields CDR1 MNHEY and CDR2 SVGEGT. CDR3 length equals 15 residues. Sequencing used peripheral blood, obtained on day 0 of AZD1222 vaccination. The origin of this receptor is an adult in good health. J is TRBJ2-2 and V is TRBV6-2 or TRBV6-3; 11 bases fit TRBD2. In DNA, the CDR3 is TGTGCCAGCAGCCGACTAGCGGGGACCACCGGGGAGCTGTTTTTT. Its translation: CASSRLAGTTGELFF.